Listed here are 28 T cell receptor beta chains from one sample, sequenced in a study of cytomegalovirus exposure and HLA in healthy donors. PCR primers comprised 60 Vbeta and 13 Jbeta primers. Repertoires were generated with immunoSEQ multiplex PCR, while TCRdb's copy carries only in-frame clones and drops some. In the table there are hundreds of thousands of clones, roughly 70% of which are singletons. The sequenced sample consisted of PBMCs. Receptors originate from a female donor in good health and CMV-seronegative.

V and J are TRBV6-5 and TRBJ2-7; 8 bases fit TRBD1. The germline V gene has CDR1 MNHEY and CDR2 SVGAGI. The length of the CDR3 is 14 residues. The trim removed 6 bases at V and 2 bases at J, leaving 6 bases unmatched. CDR3 sequence (DNA): TGTGCCAGCAGGTCCGGGACAGGAGCCTACGAGCAGTACTTC. This gives the protein CASRSGTGAYEQYF.

The chain joins TRBV6-5 to TRBJ1-4, with TRBD1 matching 8 bases. Germline values: CDR1 MNHEY, CDR2 SVGAGI. This CDR3 spans 15 amino acids. V lost 0 bases, J lost 8 bases, and 5 bases stayed unmatched. CDR3 amino acids: CASSYSQGAGEKLFF. Here the CDR3 DNA reads TGTGCCAGCAGTTACTCGCAGGGGGCCGGGGAAAAACTGTTTTTT.

The chain recombines TRBV5-1 with TRBJ1-2, with 9 bases that match TRBD1. Germline loops: CDR1 SGHRS, CDR2 YFSETQ. V gave up 3 bases and J gave up 5 bases; unmatched junction bases: 5. This CDR3 has 14 residues. The CDR3 here is CASSWGQGGYGYTF. The CDR3 DNA sequence: TGCGCCAGCAGCTGGGGACAGGGCGGGTATGGCTACACCTTC.

This clone was observed once. This sequence joins TRBV4-2 and TRBJ2-3, with TRBD1 matching over 7 bases. The CDR3 sequence is 16 residues long. CDR1 is LGHNA and CDR2 is YNFKEQ in the germline V gene. Unmatched junction bases numbered 13, after V lost 8 bases and J lost 2 bases. The CDR3 DNA reads as TGTGCCAGCCAAGCGACAGGGCGAGGGATCACAGATACGCAGTATTTT. It yields the protein CASQATGRGITDTQYF.

The V gene is TRBV27, the J gene TRBJ2-5, with 7 bases matching TRBD2. The junction had 14 bases not matched to a gene; V was cut back by 5 bases and J by 5 bases. This CDR3 comprises 16 residues. Germline V gives CDR1 MNHEY, CDR2 SMNVEV (reference sequence). The CDR3 loop is CASSPSGTTLGETQYF. Written as DNA, the CDR3 is TGTGCCAGCAGTCCCAGCGGGACTACTCTAGGGGAGACCCAGTACTTC.

The chain couples TRBV30 to TRBJ2-7, with D tentatively TRBD1 (5 bases). The CDR3 contains 14 residues. CDR1 is GTSNPN, CDR2 SVGIG, per germline (reference sequence). The ends were cut back, 0 bases at V and 3 bases at J, with 12 bases in the middle. This chain's CDR3 is CAWSVPAGHYEQYF. The CDR3 DNA sequence: TGTGCCTGGAGTGTTCCGGCAGGGCACTACGAGCAGTACTTC.

About this clone: Additional DNA sequences in this sample encode the identical CDR3. The gene calls are TRBV19 and TRBJ1-5; no reliable D call. Trimming took off 3 bases at V and 2 bases at J, with 8 bases between the two ends. Germline V CDR1 and CDR2: LNHDA, SQIVND (reference sequence). The CDR3 runs 14 residues. The CDR3 spells CASSIEGGNQPQHF. In DNA form, the CDR3 reads TGTGCCAGTAGTATCGAGGGTGGCAATCAGCCCCAGCATTTT.

There are a few counts of this clone. The chain carries TRBV2 and TRBJ1-4; the D gene is possibly TRBD1 (5 bases). Per the germline V gene, CDR1 is SNHLY and CDR2 is FYNNEI. Trimming left V 4 bases short and J 7 bases short, with 16 bases between. There are 15 residues in the CDR3. The DNA for the CDR3 is TGTGCCAGCAGTGCCGGCAGCCAGGGCGCTGAAAAACTGTTTTTT. Amino acid sequence: CASSAGSQGAEKLFF.

This sequence joins TRBV7-2 and TRBJ1-1; TRBD1 might be the D (6 bases). The CDR3 has 13 amino acids. From germline, CDR1 is SGHTA and CDR2 FQGNSA. The V and J ends lost 2 bases and 6 bases respectively, with 10 bases between them. The CDR3 here is CASSLQGFSEAFF. The CDR3 region has the DNA TGTGCCAGCAGCTTACAGGGGTTTTCTGAAGCTTTCTTT.

Only one count was recorded for this clone. The chain is built from TRBV27 and TRBJ2-7, with 8 bases fitting TRBD1. Per germline, CDR1 MNHEY and CDR2 SMNVEV (reference sequence). Trimming removed 6 bases from V and 4 bases from J; junction bases left unmatched: 14. The length of the CDR3 is 16 residues. Here the CDR3 DNA reads TGTGCCAGCAGGAGAGATACCAGGGGGCCGGCGTACGAGCAGTACTTC. This translates into CASRRDTRGPAYEQYF.

The chain carries TRBV9 and TRBJ2-5; possible D gene TRBD2, 6 bases. Per the germline V gene, CDR1 is SGDLS and CDR2 is YYNGEE. This CDR3 comprises 16 residues. V lost 0 bases and J lost 3, with 15 bases in between. The CDR3, as DNA: TGTGCCAGCAGCGTAGAATCGGGACTGAGAAAAGAGACCCAGTACTTC. Translated, it gives CASSVESGLRKETQYF.

The V and J genes are TRBV28 and TRBJ2-7, with TRBD2 matching 12 bases. CDR1 MDHEN and CDR2 SYDVKM come from the germline V gene. The CDR3 is 18 amino acids. V gave up 6 bases and J gave up 3 bases; unmatched junction bases: 15. This CDR3 reads CASRRGLAGKYSIYEQYF. CDR3 in DNA: TGTGCCAGCAGGAGGGGACTAGCGGGTAAATACTCAATCTACGAGCAGTACTTC.

This chain links TRBV4-1 with TRBJ2-2; 9 positions match TRBD2. Germline loops: CDR1 MGHRA, CDR2 YSYEKL. The V gene end was trimmed by 2 bases and the J gene end by 3 bases; junction bases not matched to a gene: 10. The CDR3 length is 18 residues. CDR3 sequence: CASSQPRLAGSDTGELFF. CDR3 in DNA: TGCGCCAGCAGCCAACCCCGGCTAGCGGGGAGCGACACCGGGGAGCTGTTTTTT.

V gene TRBV5-4 combines with J gene TRBJ2-5; 9 bases line up with TRBD2. V trimming: 0 bases; J trimming: 5 bases; junction bases outside the gene matches: 8. Per germline, CDR1 SGHNT and CDR2 YYREEE (reference sequence). CDR3 length: 16 amino acids. The CDR3: CASSLGRGRARETQYF. DNA of the CDR3: TGTGCCAGCAGCTTGGGTCGCGGGAGGGCACGGGAGACCCAGTACTTC.

The V and J genes are TRBV30 and TRBJ2-3; 7 nucleotides agree with TRBD2. The length of the CDR3 is 15 residues. Germline V gene lookup returns CDR1 GTSNPN and CDR2 SVGIG (reference sequence). V dropped 0 bases and J dropped 1; count of bases not matched to a gene: 4. The CDR3 loop reads CAWSVGLAGTDTQYF. The CDR3 nucleotides are TGTGCCTGGAGTGTAGGCCTAGCGGGCACAGATACGCAGTATTTT.

This clone was seen a few times. V usage is TRBV2 and J usage is TRBJ1-1; D is unclear. The CDR3 covers 16 residues. Germline values: CDR1 SNHLY, CDR2 FYNNEI. V lost 0 bases and J 0 bases, leaving 11 bases between the germline ends. The CDR3 DNA reads as TGTGCCAGCAGTGAAGCAGGCACAGTTATGAACACTGAAGCTTTCTTT. Its translation is CASSEAGTVMNTEAFF.

The chain carries TRBV4-2 and TRBJ1-1; D might be TRBD1 (5 bases). The germline V and J ends were trimmed by 1 base and 1 base, with 7 bases remaining between them. CDR3 length: 14 residues. Germline V gives CDR1 LGHNA, CDR2 YNFKEQ. CDR3 DNA: TGTGCCAGCAGCCAAGTTGACAGGAACACTGAAGCTTTCTTT. Translating gives CASSQVDRNTEAFF.

The chain combines TRBV19 with TRBJ1-5; D not resolved. In germline, CDR1 is LNHDA, CDR2 SQIVND (reference sequence). Trimming took 4 bases from V and 3 from J, leaving 10 bases between them. The CDR3 consists of 14 residues. This CDR3 reads CASSKDDINQPQHF. CDR3 DNA sequence: TGTGCCAGTAGTAAAGATGACATCAATCAGCCCCAGCATTTT.

The CDR3 nucleotides are TGTGCCAGCAGCTTGGTAGGAGGGAACACCATATATTTT. Protein product: CASSLVGGNTIYF. The rearrangement joins TRBV5-4 to TRBJ1-3; D not certain. V was trimmed by 0 bases and J by 7 bases, leaving 8 bases between them. Per the germline V gene, CDR1 is SGHNT and CDR2 is YYREEE (reference sequence). The CDR3 runs 13 residues.

CDR3 DNA: TGTGCCAGCAGTTCCCCGGCCGGCCCGGGGCAGCCCCAGCATTTT. This encodes CASSSPAGPGQPQHF. The V and J genes are TRBV28 and TRBJ1-5; no definite D call. CDR3 length: 15 residues. CDR1 and CDR2 from the germline V gene are MDHEN and SYDVKM. V was trimmed by 4 bases and J by 7 bases, leaving 17 bases between them.

The V and J genes are TRBV14 and TRBJ2-7; 9 nucleotides match TRBD2. This CDR3 is built from 15 residues. V lost 2 bases and J lost 7; bases outside the gene matches: 9. Germline V gives CDR1 SGHDN, CDR2 FVKESK. The CDR3 region is CASSQPSGRNTEQYF. The CDR3 DNA reads as TGTGCCAGCAGCCAACCGAGCGGGAGGAATACGGAGCAGTACTTC.

This clone was found a few times. This chain uses TRBV7-3 with TRBJ1-6; 10 bases agree with TRBD1. Germline CDR1 and CDR2: SGHTA and FQGTGA. The CDR3 loop spans 15 amino acids. The V and J ends lost 4 bases and 10 bases, in that order; junction bases with no gene match: 7. CDR3 coding DNA: TGTGCCAGCAGCTCCGGGACAGGGGAGAGCTCACCCCTCCACTTT. As protein: CASSSGTGESSPLHF.

The chain carries TRBV10-1 and TRBJ2-3, with D maybe TRBD2 (6 bases). CDR3 length: 14 residues. Trimming stripped 4 bases from V and 8 bases from J, with 16 bases between. Germline V gene sequence: CDR1 WNHNN, CDR2 SYGVQD (reference sequence). The CDR3: CASSGVGGLGTQYF. Here the CDR3 DNA reads TGCGCCAGCAGTGGCGTGGGAGGTCTAGGTACGCAGTATTTT.

This clone came up once. The V call is TRBV23-1, the J call TRBJ2-5, with TRBD2 matching 8 bases. TRBV23-1 is known as an ORF, though its function is uncertain. After removal of 6 bases from V and 1 base from J, the junction contained 10 bases not matched to a gene. The CDR3 extends over 16 amino acids. CDR3 in DNA: TGCGCCAGCAGCCTCCGGGGGGGTGACCTCCAAGAGACCCAGTACTTC. It is translated as CASSLRGGDLQETQYF.

The chain uses TRBV4-2 and TRBJ2-4, with D possibly being TRBD1 (6 bases). Germline V gene lookup returns CDR1 LGHNA and CDR2 YNFKEQ. V was pared by 1 base and J by 3 bases, with 16 bases between. The CDR3 totals 17 residues. The CDR3 DNA sequence: TGTGCCAGCAGCCAAGCCGTTGCACAGGGAAGCAAAAACATTCAGTACTTC. It yields the protein CASSQAVAQGSKNIQYF.

This clone was counted between two and nine times. The chain recombines TRBV19 with TRBJ2-7; D possibly corresponds to TRBD2 (6 bases). CDR3 length: 14 amino acids. Trimming shortened V by 5 bases and J by 3 bases, and 14 bases separated the two germline ends. Germline CDR1 reads LNHDA; CDR2 reads SQIVND (reference sequence). For the CDR3, the DNA is TGTGCCAGTAGTTTGGGGGGACCGGTCTACGAGCAGTACTTC. It encodes CASSLGGPVYEQYF.

CDR3 amino acids: CASSRTSGTYEQYF. For the CDR3, the DNA is TGTGCCAGCAGCCGGACTAGCGGGACTTACGAGCAGTACTTC. This sequence joins TRBV28 and TRBJ2-7, with TRBD2 matching over 12 bases. J lost 4 bases, V lost 6 bases, and 4 bases had no gene match. Per the germline V gene, CDR1 is MDHEN and CDR2 is SYDVKM. CDR3 length: 14 amino acids. Variable domain in full (rest from reference TRBV28 and TRBJ2-7): DVKVTQSSRYLVKRTGEKVFLECVQDMDHENMFWYRQDPGLGLRLIYFSYDVKMKEKGDIPEGYSVSREKKERFSLILESASTNQTSMYLCASSRTSGTYEQYFGPGTRLTVT.

Only a few counts were recorded for this clone. The chain carries TRBV6-5 and TRBJ2-5; no clear D. Matching the DNA end better, TRBJ2-7 makes the J call doubtful. The CDR3 runs 15 residues. Per germline, CDR1 MNHEY and CDR2 SVGAGI. The CDR3 DNA follows: TGTGCCAGCAGTCCTCGCGCTATTGCCTCCTACGAGCAGTACTTC. This codes for CASSPRAIASYEQYF.